This T cell receptor (beta chain) is from a study of T cells in Graves' hyperthyroidism and ophthalmopathy. Study outcomes and limitations: Blood held most thyroid clonotypes expanded above 0.001 frequency.

TCR beta CDR3 sequences were amplified from RNA transcripts. A first-round RT-PCR of the TCR CDR3 used the HTBI primer set. TCRdb processed the multiplex PCR reads anew with MiXCR; each CDR3 protein has one entry. The table records about 210,000 distinct CDR3 sequences, roughly 15% of them present only once. The CDR3 has 13 amino acids. Germline CDR1 is MDHEN and CDR2 is SYDVKM. V gave up 3 bases and J gave up 5 bases, with 11 bases separating them. When ophthalmopathy did not progress within 18 months, Graves' hyperthyroidism was considered stable. Exclusion followed for patients with uncontrolled infection, other autoimmune disease, pregnancy or lactation. Isolation of PBMCs was performed on around 9.7 ml fresh peripheral blood. About this clonotype: Its antigen is currently unknown.

This clonotype was sampled from a middle-aged man with Graves' hyperthyroidism. The specimen was blood. The gene calls are TRBV28 and TRBJ2-7; D is possibly TRBD1 or TRBD2 (5 bases each). Written as DNA, the CDR3 is TGTGCCAGCAGTTTCGAGAGGGGCAACGAGCAGTACTTC. Its protein product is CASSFERGNEQYF.